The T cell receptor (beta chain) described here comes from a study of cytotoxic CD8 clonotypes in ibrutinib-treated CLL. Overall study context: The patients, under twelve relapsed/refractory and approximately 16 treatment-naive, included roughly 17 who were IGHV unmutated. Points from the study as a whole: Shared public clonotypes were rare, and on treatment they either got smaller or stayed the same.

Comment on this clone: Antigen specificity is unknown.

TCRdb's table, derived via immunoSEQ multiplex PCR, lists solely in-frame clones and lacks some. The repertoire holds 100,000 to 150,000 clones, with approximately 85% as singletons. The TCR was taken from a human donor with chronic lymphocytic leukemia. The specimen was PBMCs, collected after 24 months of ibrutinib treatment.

CDR3 sequence: CASSEALLGSMQFF. The CDR3 DNA follows: TGTGCCAGCAGTGAAGCGCTTCTGGGTAGCATGCAGTTCTTC. The chain combines TRBV2 with TRBJ2-1; D gene ambiguous. Germline CDR1 SNHLY, CDR2 FYNNEI. There are 14 residues in the CDR3. V was shortened by 0 bases and J by 12 bases, with 15 bases between the two germline ends.